This TCR beta chain was captured by sequencing in a study of breast tumors, draining lymph nodes, adjacent tissues. Whole-study findings and limits: Compared with lymph nodes, tumors were less diverse; compared with nontumor tissue, more. Luminal-like breast cancer showed significantly higher tumor–nontumor repertoire similarity than basal-like. The data were judged consistent with most tumor T cells coming from lymph node and expanding in tumor. That most tumor T cells come from lymph nodes remained unproven.

CDR3 size: 17 residues. The V gene's germline CDR1 is LNHDA and CDR2 SQIVND (reference sequence). With 2 bases removed from V and 6 bases from J, the gap between germline ends came to 20 bases. TCRdb used MiXCR to reprocess the multiplex PCR reads, holding one entry per CDR3 protein. This sample has more than 80,000 distinct CDR3 sequences, with less than 40% found just once. Turning to this clonotype: Its antigen is unknown. This may stem from a read error, because a much larger clone lies one nucleotide away.

Samples came from axillary lymph nodes draining the breast cancer. This sequence was found in a female donor with breast cancer. Some clones in this sample may be carry-over from other donors' samples. This chain connects TRBV19 to TRBJ1-5; no clear D gene. The sequenced sample consisted of axillary lymph node tissue. CDR3 protein: CASSIIRAARGSQPQHF. As DNA, the CDR3 is TGTGCCAGTAGTATAATACGGGCGGCACGTGGCAGTCAGCCCCAGCATTTT.